The clone carrying this T cell receptor (beta chain) was found many times. Its specificity is unknown. This record comes from a study of T cell repertoires in cytomegalovirus infection. This CDR3 comprises 15 residues. V lost 11 bases to trimming and J lost 7 bases, with 21 bases between them. Germline-derived CDR1 and CDR2 are MNHNS and SASEGT. Notes on the study in general: HLA-C-restricted CMV clonotypes gave the most frequent clonotype in two of eight donors.

TCRdb reprocessed the reads with MiXCR, giving one entry per CDR3 protein. The sample lists around 43,000 distinct CDR3 sequences; roughly 20% were seen once. The sequencing input was PBMCs, sequenced either directly or after in vitro stimulation (not recorded which). The V call is TRBV6-1, the J call TRBJ1-6; weak D call: TRBD1 (5 bases). The sequence derives from a human donor in good health (CMV status not recorded). Some clones in this sample may be carry-over from other donors' samples. The CDR3 region has the DNA TGTGCCGCAGCAAGTAGCACAGGCGCAAATTCACCCCTCCACTTT. Translated: CAAASSTGANSPLHF.